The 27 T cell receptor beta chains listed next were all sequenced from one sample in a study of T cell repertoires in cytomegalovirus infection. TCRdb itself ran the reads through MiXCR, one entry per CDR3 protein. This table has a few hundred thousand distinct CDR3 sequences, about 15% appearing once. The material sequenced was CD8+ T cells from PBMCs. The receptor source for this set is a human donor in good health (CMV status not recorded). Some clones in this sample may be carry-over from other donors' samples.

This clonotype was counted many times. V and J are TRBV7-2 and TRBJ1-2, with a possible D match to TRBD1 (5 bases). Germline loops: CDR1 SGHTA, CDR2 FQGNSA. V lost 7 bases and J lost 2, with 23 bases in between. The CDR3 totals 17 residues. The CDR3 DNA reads TGTGCCAGCAACCTACCGTCTTGGGGACGGGTAAACTATGGCTACACCTTC. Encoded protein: CASNLPSWGRVNYGYTF. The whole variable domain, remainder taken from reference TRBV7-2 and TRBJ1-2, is GAGVSQSPSNKVTEKGKDVELRCDPISGHTALYWYRQSLGQGLEFLIYFQGNSAPDKSGLPSDRFSAERTGGSVSTLTIQRTQQEDSAVYLCASNLPSWGRVNYGYTFGSGTRLTVV.

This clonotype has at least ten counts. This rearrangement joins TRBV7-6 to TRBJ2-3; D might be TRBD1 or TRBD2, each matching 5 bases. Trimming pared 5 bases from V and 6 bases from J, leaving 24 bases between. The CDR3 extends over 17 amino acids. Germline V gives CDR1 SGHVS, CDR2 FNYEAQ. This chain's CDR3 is CASSLSRRDGLADTQYF. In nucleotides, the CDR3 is TGTGCCAGCAGCCTTTCCCGCCGGGACGGCCTTGCGGATACGCAGTATTTT.

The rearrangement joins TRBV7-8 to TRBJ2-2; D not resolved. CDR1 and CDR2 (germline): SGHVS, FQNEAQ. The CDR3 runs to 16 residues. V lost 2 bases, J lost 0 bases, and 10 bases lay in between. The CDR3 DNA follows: TGTGCCAGCAGCTTAATGGTGGCAACGAACACCGGGGAGCTGTTTTTT. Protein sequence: CASSLMVATNTGELFF.

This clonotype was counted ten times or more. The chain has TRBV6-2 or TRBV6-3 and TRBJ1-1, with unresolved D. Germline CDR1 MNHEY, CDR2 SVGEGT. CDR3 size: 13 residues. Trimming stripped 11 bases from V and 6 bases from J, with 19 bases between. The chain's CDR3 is CACKRVINAEAFF. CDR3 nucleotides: TGTGCCTGCAAAAGGGTTATTAACGCTGAAGCTTTCTTT.

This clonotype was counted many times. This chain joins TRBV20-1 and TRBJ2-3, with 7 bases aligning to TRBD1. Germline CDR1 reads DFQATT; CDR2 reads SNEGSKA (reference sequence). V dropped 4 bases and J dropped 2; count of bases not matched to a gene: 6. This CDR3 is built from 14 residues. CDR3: CSATDRVLTDTQYF. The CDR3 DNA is TGCAGTGCTACAGACAGGGTCCTCACAGATACGCAGTATTTT.

The CDR3 sequence is CASAGGGYNSPLHF. CDR3 coding DNA: TGTGCCAGCGCAGGGGGCGGCTATAATTCACCCCTCCACTTT. The chain links TRBV28 to TRBJ1-6; TRBD1 aligns across 8 bases. V shed 8 bases, J shed 3 bases, and the junction held 3 bases outside the gene matches. The CDR3 is made up of 14 amino acids. Per the germline V gene, CDR1 is MDHEN and CDR2 is SYDVKM.

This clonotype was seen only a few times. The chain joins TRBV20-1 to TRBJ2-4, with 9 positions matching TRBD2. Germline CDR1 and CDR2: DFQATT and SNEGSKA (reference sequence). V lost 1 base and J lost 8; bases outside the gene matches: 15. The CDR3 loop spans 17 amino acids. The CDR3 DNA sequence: TGCAGTGCTAGAGCGGGGGCGGGGGGGGGCCGTCGAGACATTCAGTACTTC. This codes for CSARAGAGGGRRDIQYF.

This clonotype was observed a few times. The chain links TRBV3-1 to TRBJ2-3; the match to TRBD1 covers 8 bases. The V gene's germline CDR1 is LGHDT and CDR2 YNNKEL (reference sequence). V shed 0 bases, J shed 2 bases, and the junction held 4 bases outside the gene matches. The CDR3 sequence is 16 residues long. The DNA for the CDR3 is TGTGCCAGCAGCCAAGATTGGACAGGGACCACAGATACGCAGTATTTT. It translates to CASSQDWTGTTDTQYF.

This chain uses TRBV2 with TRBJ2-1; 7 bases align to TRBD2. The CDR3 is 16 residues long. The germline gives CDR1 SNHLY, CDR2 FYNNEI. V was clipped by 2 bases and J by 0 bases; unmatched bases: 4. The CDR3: CASSETGTNSYNEQFF. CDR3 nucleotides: TGTGCCAGCAGTGAAACCGGGACTAACTCCTACAATGAGCAGTTCTTC.

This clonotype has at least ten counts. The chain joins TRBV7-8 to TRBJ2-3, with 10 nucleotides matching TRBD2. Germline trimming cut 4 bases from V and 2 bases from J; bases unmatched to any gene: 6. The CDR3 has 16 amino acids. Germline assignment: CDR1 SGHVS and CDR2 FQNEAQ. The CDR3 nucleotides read TGTGCCAGCAGCTCGCTAGCGGGGGAGCTCACAGATACGCAGTATTTT. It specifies CASSSLAGELTDTQYF.

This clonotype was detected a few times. Here the CDR3 DNA reads TGTGCCAGCAGCTTAGTAAAGGGACAGGGGGACTTCTCCTACGAGCAGTACTTC. This encodes CASSLVKGQGDFSYEQYF. This sequence joins TRBV7-6 and TRBJ2-7, with 11 bases that match TRBD1. The V gene's germline CDR1 is SGHVS and CDR2 FNYEAQ. The trim removed 1 base at V and 0 bases at J, leaving 8 bases unmatched. The CDR3 totals 18 residues.

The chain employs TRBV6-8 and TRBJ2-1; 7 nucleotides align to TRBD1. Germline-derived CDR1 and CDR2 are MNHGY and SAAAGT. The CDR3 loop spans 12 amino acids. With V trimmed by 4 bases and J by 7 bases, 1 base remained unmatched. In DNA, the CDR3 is TGTGCCAGCAGTTCCAGGGGGAATGAGCAGTTCTTC. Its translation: CASSSRGNEQFF.

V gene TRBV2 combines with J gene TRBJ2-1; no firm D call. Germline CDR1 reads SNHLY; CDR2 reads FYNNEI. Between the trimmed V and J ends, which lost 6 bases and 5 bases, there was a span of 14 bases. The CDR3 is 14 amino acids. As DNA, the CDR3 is TGTGCCAGCAGGCGCGAGTCCTTGGACAATGAGCAGTTCTTC. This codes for CASRRESLDNEQFF.

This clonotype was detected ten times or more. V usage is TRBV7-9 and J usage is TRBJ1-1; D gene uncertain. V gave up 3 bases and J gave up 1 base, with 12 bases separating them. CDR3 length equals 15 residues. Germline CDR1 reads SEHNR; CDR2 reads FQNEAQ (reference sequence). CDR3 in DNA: TGTGCCAGCAGCTTTCAATCTAGAGCGAACACTGAAGCTTTCTTT. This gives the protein CASSFQSRANTEAFF.

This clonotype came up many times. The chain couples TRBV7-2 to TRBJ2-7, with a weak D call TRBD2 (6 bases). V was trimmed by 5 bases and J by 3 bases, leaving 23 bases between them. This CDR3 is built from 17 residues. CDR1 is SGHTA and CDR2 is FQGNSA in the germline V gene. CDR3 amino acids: CASSPRVGGELLYEQYF. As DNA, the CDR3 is TGTGCCAGCAGCCCTCGAGTTGGCGGGGAATTGCTCTACGAGCAGTACTTC.

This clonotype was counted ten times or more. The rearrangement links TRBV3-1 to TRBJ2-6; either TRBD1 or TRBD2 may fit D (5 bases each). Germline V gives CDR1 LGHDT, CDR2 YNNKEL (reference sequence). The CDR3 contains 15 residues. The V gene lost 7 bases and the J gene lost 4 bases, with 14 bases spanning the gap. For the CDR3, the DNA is TGTGCCAGCACCCCTTACGGGGACGGGGCCAACGTCCTGACTTTC. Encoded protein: CASTPYGDGANVLTF.

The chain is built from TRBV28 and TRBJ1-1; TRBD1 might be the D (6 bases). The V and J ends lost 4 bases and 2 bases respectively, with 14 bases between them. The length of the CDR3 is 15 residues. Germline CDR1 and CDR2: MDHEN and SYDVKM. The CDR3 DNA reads TGTGCCAGCAGTTCTTTGACAGGACTAAACACTGAAGCTTTCTTT. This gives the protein CASSSLTGLNTEAFF. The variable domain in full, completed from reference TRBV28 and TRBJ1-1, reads DVKVTQSSRYLVKRTGEKVFLECVQDMDHENMFWYRQDPGLGLRLIYFSYDVKMKEKGDIPEGYSVSREKKERFSLILESASTNQTSMYLCASSSLTGLNTEAFFGQGTRLTVV.

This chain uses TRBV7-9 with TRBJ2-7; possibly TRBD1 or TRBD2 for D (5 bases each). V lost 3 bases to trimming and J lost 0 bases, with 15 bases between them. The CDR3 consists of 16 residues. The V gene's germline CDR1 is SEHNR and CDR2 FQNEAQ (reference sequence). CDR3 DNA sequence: TGTGCCAGCAGCTTTAGCCTGGGGGAGAGCTCCTACGAGCAGTACTTC. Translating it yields CASSFSLGESSYEQYF.

The CDR3 sequence is CSADPFPVSASTDTQYF. CDR3 in DNA: TGCAGTGCCGACCCATTCCCCGTCTCCGCTAGCACAGATACGCAGTATTTT. The chain has TRBV20-1 and TRBJ2-3, with D unclear. Trimming cost V 6 bases and J 0 bases, with 22 bases left between them. The CDR3 totals 17 residues. Germline V gene data show CDR1 as DFQATT and CDR2 as SNEGSKA (reference sequence).

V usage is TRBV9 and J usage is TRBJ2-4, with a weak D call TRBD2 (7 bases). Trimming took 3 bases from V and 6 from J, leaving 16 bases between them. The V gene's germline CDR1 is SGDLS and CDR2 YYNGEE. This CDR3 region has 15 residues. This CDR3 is CASSGNGGGGNIQYF. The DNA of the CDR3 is TGTGCCAGCAGCGGGAATGGGGGGGGCGGAAACATTCAGTACTTC.

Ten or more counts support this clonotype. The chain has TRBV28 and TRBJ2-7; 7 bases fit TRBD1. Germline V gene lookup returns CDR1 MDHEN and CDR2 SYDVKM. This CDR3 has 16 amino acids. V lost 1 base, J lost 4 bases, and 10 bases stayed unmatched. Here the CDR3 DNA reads TGTGCCAGCAGTTTATCAGGCAGGGGGTCCCTTTACGAGCAGTACTTC. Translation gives CASSLSGRGSLYEQYF.

The CDR3 DNA reads as TGCAGTGCCCTCTCCCGGGCGGGCGTTACCGGGGAGCTGTTTTTT. Protein: CSALSRAGVTGELFF. The chain links TRBV20-1 to TRBJ2-2, with D maybe TRBD2 (5 bases). Per germline, CDR1 DFQATT and CDR2 SNEGSKA (reference sequence). This CDR3 has 15 amino acids. V was shortened by 6 bases and J by 5 bases, with 19 bases between the two germline ends.

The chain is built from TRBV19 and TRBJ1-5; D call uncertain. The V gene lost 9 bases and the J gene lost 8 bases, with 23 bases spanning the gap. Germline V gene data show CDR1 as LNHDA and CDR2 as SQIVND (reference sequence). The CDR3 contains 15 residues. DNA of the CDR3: TGTGCCAGCAGACCCTACCGGGCTCCAAGGGAGCCCCAGCATTTT. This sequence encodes CASRPYRAPREPQHF.

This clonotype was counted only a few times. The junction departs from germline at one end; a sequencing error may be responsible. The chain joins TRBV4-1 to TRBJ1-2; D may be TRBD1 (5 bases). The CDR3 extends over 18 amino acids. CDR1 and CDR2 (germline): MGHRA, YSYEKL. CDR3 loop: CASSQEPNTPGILYGYTF. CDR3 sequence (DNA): TGTGCCAGCAGCCAAGAGCCCAATACCCCAGGGATTCTCTATGGCTACACCTTC.

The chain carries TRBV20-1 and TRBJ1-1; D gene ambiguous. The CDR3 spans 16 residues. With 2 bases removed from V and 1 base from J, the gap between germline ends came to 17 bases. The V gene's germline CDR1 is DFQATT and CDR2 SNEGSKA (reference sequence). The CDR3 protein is CSARPPTEPPNTEAFF. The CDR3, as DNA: TGCAGTGCTAGACCTCCGACGGAGCCCCCGAACACTGAAGCTTTCTTT.

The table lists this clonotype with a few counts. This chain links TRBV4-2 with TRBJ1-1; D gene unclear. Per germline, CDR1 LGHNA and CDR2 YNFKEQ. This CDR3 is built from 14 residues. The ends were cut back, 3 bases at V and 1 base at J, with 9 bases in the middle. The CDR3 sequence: CASSHRSGNTEAFF. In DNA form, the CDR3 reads TGTGCCAGCAGCCACCGTTCCGGGAACACTGAAGCTTTCTTT.

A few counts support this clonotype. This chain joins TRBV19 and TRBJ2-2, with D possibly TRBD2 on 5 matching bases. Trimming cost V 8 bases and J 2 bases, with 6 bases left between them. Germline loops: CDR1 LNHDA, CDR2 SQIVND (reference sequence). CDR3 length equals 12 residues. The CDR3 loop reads CASEGNTGELFF. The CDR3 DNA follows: TGTGCCAGTGAGGGTAACACCGGGGAGCTGTTTTTT. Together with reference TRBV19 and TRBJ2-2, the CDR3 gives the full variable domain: DGGITQSPKYLFRKEGQNVTLSCEQNLNHDAMYWYRQDPGQGLRLIYYSQIVNDFQKGDIAEGYSVSREKKESFPLTVTSAQKNPTAFYLCASEGNTGELFFGEGSRLTVL.